Detailed here is one TCR beta chain. The target of this receptor is not known. Per-nucleotide qualities are absent, and no much larger clonotype sits a single base away. This entry is derived from a study of blood T cell repertoires in COVID-19 (dated by TCRdb to the early 2020s). Regarding the complete study: Samples from collaborators originated in the United States, Italy and Spain and spanned both the acute and convalescent phases of COVID-19. Samples came from the ongoing ImmuneRACE study (first 160 participants) plus 1,254 subjects from 6 global collaborators. Where available, HLA class I and class II types were taken from metadata supplied by the sample provider and were not determined by assay-based typing. The repertoires were released in a freely available public database meant as a resource for research on the immune response to SARS-CoV-2. The material from the prospective study consisted of cDNA or gDNA derived from T cells, B-cell-depleted T cells, or PBMCs. The dataset comprised deeply sampled blood TCRbeta repertoires from subjects exposed to, actively infected with, or recovered from COVID-19. Sample metadata almost always included a de-identified subject ID, COVID-19 status, age in years and sex.

Collaborating institutions collected whole blood in K2EDTA tubes following their own protocols. For TCRbeta analysis, collaborators shipped samples in one of three forms: frozen whole blood, isolated PBMCs, or DNA extracted from either of those sample types. TCRbeta CDR3 regions were amplified from genomic DNA using the immunoSEQ Assay, a bias-controlled multiplex PCR. Per the source publication's procedure: Within the assay, amplification of reference gene primers was used to estimate how many nucleated cells each sample contained. To quantify the absolute abundance of each unique TCRbeta CDR3 rearrangement, sequence reads were collapsed and filtered. Productive Simpson clonality was computed per sample as the square root of Simpson's diversity index over productive rearrangements. TCRdb carries this immuneACCESS record with in-frame sequences only. Its versions omit some clonotypes, under half of them owing to an unresolved V gene in the studies checked, with the rest unexplained. The V and J calls and clone size come from that table; D and trimming were worked out from the DNA. This sample gives around 150,000 clones in total; around 80% of them show up just once. The top ten clonotypes cover around 4.2% of the sample.

From V the trimming removes 5 bases and from J it removes 3 bases, while the gene matches leave 8 bases of the junction unaccounted for. Taken from cysteine to phenylalanine, the CDR3 has 16 residues. Solely the CDR3 DNA is kept, with 48 bases framed from the first base. CDR1 and CDR2 were assigned from the germline V gene (reference sequence) as LNHDA and SQIVND. Here is what the overall study found, with its caveats: Clinical and demographic metadata were provided uncurated, with the amount varying by source and participant.

The clonotype comes from a woman over 75 with active or convalescent COVID-19. Sample: peripheral blood. The chain joins TRBV19 to TRBJ2-3; TRBD2 matches 10 bases in the middle. The bases are TGTGCCAGTAGTTCTCAGGGAGCGGGGGGGACAGATACGCAGTATTTT. Its product reads: CASSSQGAGGTDTQYF.